The 2 T cell receptor beta chains below all came from one sample that was sequenced in a study of STAT5B mutations in CD4+ large granular lymphocyte leukemia. The repertoire was sequenced with immunoSEQ multiplex PCR; TCRdb's copy has only in-frame clones and lacks some. The sample consists of around 24,000 clones, roughly 78% of them appearing once. The source material was CD4+ T cells from blood buffy coats. These receptors were collected from a human donor in good health.

The V and J genes are TRBV6-1 and TRBJ2-7; D possibly matches TRBD1 or TRBD2 (5 bases each). The V end lost 2 bases, the J end lost 5 bases, and 10 bases lay between the germline ends. Germline V gene sequence: CDR1 MNHNS, CDR2 SASEGT. The CDR3 sequence is 13 residues long. The chain's CDR3 is CASSERGRNEQYF. As DNA, the CDR3 is TGTGCCAGCAGTGAACGGGGCCGGAACGAGCAGTACTTC.

V usage is TRBV25-1 and J usage is TRBJ1-1; the match to TRBD1 covers 10 bases. V lost 0 bases and J lost 5; bases outside the gene matches: 6. The CDR3 totals 16 residues. Germline CDR1 MGHDK, CDR2 SYGVNS. CDR3 sequence: CASSEYGTGVGTEAFF. DNA for the CDR3: TGTGCCAGCAGTGAATACGGGACAGGGGTGGGGACTGAAGCTTTCTTT.